The T cell receptor (beta chain) under discussion was sequenced for a study of OX40 agonist ivuxolimab in advanced cancers. Study-level background: The drug used for patients, ivuxolimab, was an agonistic anti-OX40 (CD134) antibody. Patients in the trial were receiving intravenous ivuxolimab every 2 weeks, at doses of 0.01 to 10 mg/kg. Anti-PD-1, anti-PD-L1 or anti-CTLA-4 therapy given earlier was allowed, and around 40% had some.

Germline assignment: CDR1 SGHRS and CDR2 YFSETQ. The ends lost 2 bases at V and 3 bases at J; junction bases unmatched: 6. The length of the CDR3 is 15 residues. Clones were read by immunoSEQ multiplex PCR, and TCRdb kept only the in-frame ones, dropping some. This table holds 45,000 to 65,000 clones, approximately 87% found once. Researchers took blood at baseline, on cycle 4 day 1, and on cycle 7 day 1. The chain is built from TRBV5-1 and TRBJ2-3, with TRBD1 identical over 7 bases. The clonotype originates from an adult with an advanced solid tumor such as melanoma, head and neck, liver or kidney cancer. Source: CD4+ or CD8+ T cells sorted from blood, taken in a trial of the OX40 agonist ivuxolimab. The CDR3 sequence: CASSFPNRGTDTQYF. The CDR3 coding sequence is TGCGCCAGCAGCTTCCCCAACAGGGGAACAGATACGCAGTATTTT.